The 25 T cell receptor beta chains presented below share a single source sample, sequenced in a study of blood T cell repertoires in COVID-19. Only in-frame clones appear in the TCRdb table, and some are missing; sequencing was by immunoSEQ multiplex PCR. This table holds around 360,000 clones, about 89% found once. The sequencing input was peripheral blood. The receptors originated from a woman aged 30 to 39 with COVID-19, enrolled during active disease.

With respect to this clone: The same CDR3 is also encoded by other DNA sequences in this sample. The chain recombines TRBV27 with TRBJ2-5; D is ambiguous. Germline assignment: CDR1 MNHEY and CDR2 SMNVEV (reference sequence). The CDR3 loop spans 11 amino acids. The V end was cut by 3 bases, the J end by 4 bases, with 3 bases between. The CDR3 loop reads CASSFRETQYF. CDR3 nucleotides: TGTGCCAGCAGTTTCAGAGAGACCCAGTACTTC.

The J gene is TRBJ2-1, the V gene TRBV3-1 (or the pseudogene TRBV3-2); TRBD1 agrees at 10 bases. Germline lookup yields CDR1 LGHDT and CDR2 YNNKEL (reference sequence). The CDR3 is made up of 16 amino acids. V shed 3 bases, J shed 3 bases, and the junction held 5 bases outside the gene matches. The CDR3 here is CASSHIGTGVYNEQFF. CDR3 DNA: TGTGCCAGCAGCCACATCGGGACAGGGGTCTACAATGAGCAGTTCTTC.

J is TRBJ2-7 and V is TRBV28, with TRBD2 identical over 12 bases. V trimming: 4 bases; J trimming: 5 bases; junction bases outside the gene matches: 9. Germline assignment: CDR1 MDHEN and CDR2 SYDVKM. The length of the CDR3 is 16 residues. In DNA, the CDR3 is TGTGCCAGCAGTTCCCTCCTCCTAGCGGGAGGGAACGAGCAGTACTTC. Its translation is CASSSLLLAGGNEQYF.

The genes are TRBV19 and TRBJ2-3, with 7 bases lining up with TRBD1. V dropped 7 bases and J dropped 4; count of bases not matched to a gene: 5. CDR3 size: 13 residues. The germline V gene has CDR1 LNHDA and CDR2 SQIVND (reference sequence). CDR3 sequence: CASKEQGPDTQYF. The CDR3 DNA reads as TGTGCCAGTAAAGAACAGGGGCCAGATACGCAGTATTTT.

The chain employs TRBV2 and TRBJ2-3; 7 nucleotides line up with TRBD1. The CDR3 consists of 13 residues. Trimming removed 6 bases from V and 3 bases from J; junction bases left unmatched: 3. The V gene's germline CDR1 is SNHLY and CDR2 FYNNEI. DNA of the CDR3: TGTGCCAGCAGAGGACAGGAGACAGATACGCAGTATTTT. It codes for CASRGQETDTQYF.

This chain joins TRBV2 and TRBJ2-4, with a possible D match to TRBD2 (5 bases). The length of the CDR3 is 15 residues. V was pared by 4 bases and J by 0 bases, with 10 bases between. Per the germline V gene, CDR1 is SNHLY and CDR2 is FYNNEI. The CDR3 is CASSGLGVAKNIQYF. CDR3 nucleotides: TGTGCCAGCAGTGGACTGGGAGTAGCCAAAAACATTCAGTACTTC.

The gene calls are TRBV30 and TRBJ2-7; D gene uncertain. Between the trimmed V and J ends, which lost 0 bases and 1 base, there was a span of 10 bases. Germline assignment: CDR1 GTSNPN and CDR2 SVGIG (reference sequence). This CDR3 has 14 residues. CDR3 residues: CAWSVSRGSYEQYF. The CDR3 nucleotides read TGTGCCTGGAGTGTAAGTCGAGGATCCTACGAGCAGTACTTC.

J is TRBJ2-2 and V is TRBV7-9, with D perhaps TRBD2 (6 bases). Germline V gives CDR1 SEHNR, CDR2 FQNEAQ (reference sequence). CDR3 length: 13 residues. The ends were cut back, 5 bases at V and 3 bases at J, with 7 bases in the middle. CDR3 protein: CASSPGDTGELFF. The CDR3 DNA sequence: TGTGCCAGCAGCCCGGGGGACACCGGGGAGCTGTTTTTT.

The CDR3 DNA follows: TGTGCCAGTAGCCTAAATACAGGTTCACCCCTCCACTTT. As protein: CASSLNTGSPLHF. This chain uses TRBV19 with TRBJ1-6, with D perhaps matching TRBD1 (5 bases). Germline CDR1 reads LNHDA; CDR2 reads SQIVND (reference sequence). The CDR3 runs 13 residues. Trimming left V 6 bases short and J 9 bases short, with 12 bases between.

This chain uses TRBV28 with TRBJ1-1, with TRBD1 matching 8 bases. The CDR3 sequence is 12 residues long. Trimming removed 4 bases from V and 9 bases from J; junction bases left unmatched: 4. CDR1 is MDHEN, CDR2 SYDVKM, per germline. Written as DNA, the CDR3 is TGTGCCAGCAGTTCCCGGACAGGGAAAGCTTTCTTT. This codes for CASSSRTGKAFF.

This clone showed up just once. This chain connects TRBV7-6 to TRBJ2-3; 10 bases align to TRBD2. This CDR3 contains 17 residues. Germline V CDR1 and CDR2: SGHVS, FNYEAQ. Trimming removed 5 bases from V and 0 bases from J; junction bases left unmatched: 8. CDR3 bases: TGTGCCAGCAGCGCAGATCTAGCGGGAGCCAGCACAGATACGCAGTATTTT. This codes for CASSADLAGASTDTQYF.

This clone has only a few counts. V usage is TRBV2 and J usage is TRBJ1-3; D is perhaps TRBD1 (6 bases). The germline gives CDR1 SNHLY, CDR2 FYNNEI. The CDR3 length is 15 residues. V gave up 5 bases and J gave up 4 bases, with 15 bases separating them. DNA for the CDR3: TGTGCCAGCAGTCAGAACAGGGCGGTGGGAAACACCATATATTTT. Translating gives CASSQNRAVGNTIYF.

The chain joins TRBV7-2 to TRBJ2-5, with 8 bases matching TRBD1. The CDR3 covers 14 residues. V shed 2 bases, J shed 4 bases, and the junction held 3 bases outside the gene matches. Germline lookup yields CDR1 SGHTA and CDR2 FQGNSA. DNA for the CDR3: TGTGCCAGCAGCTTAAACCAGGGGGCAGAGACCCAGTACTTC. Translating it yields CASSLNQGAETQYF.

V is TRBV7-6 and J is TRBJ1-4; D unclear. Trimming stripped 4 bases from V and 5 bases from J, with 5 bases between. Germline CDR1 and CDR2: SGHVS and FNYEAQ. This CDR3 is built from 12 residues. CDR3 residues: CASSSLNEKLFF. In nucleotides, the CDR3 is TGTGCCAGCAGCTCACTCAATGAAAAACTGTTTTTT.

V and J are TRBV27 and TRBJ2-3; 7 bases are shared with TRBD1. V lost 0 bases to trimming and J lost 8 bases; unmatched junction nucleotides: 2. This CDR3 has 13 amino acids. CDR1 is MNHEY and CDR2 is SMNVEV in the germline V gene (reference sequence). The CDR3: CASSLSNRGTQYF. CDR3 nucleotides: TGTGCCAGCAGTTTATCGAACAGGGGTACGCAGTATTTT.

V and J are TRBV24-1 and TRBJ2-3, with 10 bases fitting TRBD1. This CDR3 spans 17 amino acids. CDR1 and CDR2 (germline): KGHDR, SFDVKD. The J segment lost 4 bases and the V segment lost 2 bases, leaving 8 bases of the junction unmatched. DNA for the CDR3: TGTGCCACCAGTGATTCCGGGACAGGGGCCCTGGCAGATACGCAGTATTTT. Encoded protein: CATSDSGTGALADTQYF.

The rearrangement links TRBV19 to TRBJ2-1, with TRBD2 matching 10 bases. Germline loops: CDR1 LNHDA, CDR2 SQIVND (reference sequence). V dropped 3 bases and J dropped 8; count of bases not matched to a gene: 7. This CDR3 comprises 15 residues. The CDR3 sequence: CASSIILAGVHEQFF. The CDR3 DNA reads TGTGCCAGTAGTATTATCCTAGCGGGAGTACATGAGCAGTTCTTC.

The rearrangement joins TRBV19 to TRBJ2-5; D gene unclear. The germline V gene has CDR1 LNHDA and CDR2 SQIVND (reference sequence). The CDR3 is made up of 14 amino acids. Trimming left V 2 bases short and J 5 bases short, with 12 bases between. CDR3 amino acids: CASSIQARVETQYF. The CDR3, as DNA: TGTGCCAGTAGTATACAGGCCCGAGTGGAGACCCAGTACTTC. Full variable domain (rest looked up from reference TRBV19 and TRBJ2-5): DGGITQSPKYLFRKEGQNVTLSCEQNLNHDAMYWYRQDPGQGLRLIYYSQIVNDFQKGDIAEGYSVSREKKESFPLTVTSAQKNPTAFYLCASSIQARVETQYFGPGTRLLVL.

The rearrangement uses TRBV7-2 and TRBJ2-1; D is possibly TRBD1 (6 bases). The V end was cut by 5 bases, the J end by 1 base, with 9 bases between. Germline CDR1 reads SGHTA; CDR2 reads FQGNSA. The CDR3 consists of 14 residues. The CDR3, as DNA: TGTGCCAGCAGCATCAGGGGATCCTACAATGAGCAGTTCTTC. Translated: CASSIRGSYNEQFF.

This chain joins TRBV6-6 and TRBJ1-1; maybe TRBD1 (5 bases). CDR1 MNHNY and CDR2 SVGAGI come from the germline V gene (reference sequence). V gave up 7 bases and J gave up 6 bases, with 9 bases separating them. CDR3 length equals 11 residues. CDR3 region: CASTGGAEAFF. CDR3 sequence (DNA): TGTGCCAGCACGGGGGGTGCTGAAGCTTTCTTT.

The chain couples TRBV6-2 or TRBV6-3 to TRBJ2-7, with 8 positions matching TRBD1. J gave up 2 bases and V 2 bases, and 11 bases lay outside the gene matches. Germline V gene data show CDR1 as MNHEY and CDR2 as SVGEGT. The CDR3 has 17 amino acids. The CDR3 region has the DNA TGTGCCAGCAGTTACCGCTTCCGGGACAGGCCCACCTACGAGCAGTACTTC. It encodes CASSYRFRDRPTYEQYF.

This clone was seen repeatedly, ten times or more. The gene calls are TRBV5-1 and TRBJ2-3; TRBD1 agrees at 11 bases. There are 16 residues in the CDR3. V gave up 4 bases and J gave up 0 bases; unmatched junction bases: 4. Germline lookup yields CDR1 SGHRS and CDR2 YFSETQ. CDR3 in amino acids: CASSPGDRGSTDTQYF. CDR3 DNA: TGCGCCAGCAGCCCGGGGGACAGGGGGAGCACAGATACGCAGTATTTT.

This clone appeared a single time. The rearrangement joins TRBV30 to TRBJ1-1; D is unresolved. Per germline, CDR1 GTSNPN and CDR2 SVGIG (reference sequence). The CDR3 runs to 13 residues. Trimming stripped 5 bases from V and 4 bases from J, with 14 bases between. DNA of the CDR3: TGTGCCTGGGCGCGGGGTTCGGGCACTGAAGCTTTCTTT. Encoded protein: CAWARGSGTEAFF. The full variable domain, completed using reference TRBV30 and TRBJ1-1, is SQTIHQWPATLVQPVGSPLSLECTVEGTSNPNLYWYRQAAGRGLQLLFYSVGIGQISSEVPQNLSASRPQDRQFILSSKKLLLSDSGFYLCAWARGSGTEAFFGQGTRLTVV.

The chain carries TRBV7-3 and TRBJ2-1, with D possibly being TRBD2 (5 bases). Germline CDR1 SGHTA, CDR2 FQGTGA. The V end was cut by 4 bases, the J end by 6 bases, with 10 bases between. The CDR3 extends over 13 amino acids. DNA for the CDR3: TGTGCCAGCAGCTCCGAACTAGTCAATGAGCAGTTCTTC. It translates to CASSSELVNEQFF. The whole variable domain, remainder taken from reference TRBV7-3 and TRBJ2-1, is GAGVSQTPSNKVTEKGKYVELRCDPISGHTALYWYRQSLGQGPEFLIYFQGTGAADDSGLPNDRFFAVRPEGSVSTLKIQRTERGDSAVYLCASSSELVNEQFFGPGTRLTVL.

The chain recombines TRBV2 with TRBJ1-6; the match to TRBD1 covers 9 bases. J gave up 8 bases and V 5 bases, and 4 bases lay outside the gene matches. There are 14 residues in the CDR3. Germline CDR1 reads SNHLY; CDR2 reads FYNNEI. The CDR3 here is CASSTTGGDSPLHF. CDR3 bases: TGTGCCAGCAGTACAACAGGGGGCGATTCACCCCTCCACTTT.